The rows below give T cell receptor beta chains drawn from one sample of a study of identical twins. TCRdb processed the 5' RACE reads anew with MiXCR; each CDR3 protein has one entry. The sample records fewer than 550,000 distinct CDR3 sequences, roughly an eighth being singletons. This sample was shared with a second study, whose subject was yellow fever vaccine responses in identical twins.

Sequences were obtained from CD4+ T cells sorted from blood. These receptors all stem from a woman aged 18-29 years in good health. Both conserved end residues are part of each CDR3. The order of the fields is J gene, clone size, D gene, V gene, CDR3 DNA, CDR3 protein. A D gene is named only where the DNA matches it firmly. Clone size is shown for a subset of rows, as once, few, many or a class of expanded clone.

J gene: TRBJ1-1
clone size: .
D gene: .
V gene: TRBV4-2
CDR3 DNA: TGTGCCAGCAGCCAAGAGGGAGGTCGGAGGAACACTGAAGCTTTCTTT
CDR3 protein: CASSQEGGRRNTEAFF

J gene: TRBJ2-7
clone size: few
D gene: .
V gene: TRBV4-1
CDR3 DNA: TGCGCCAGCAGCCAAGCCGGGACAACGTCAAGGGAGCAGTACTTC
CDR3 protein: CASSQAGTTSREQYF

J gene: TRBJ2-6
clone size: .
D gene: .
V gene: TRBV19
CDR3 DNA: TGTGCCAGTACTCTCTCTGGGGCCAACGTCCTGACTTTC
CDR3 protein: CASTLSGANVLTF

J gene: TRBJ2-7
clone size: many
D gene: TRBD1
V gene: TRBV7-2
CDR3 DNA: TGTGCCAGCACCCTAGGCCGAGGGGGCAGGAACTACGAGCAGTACTTC
CDR3 protein: CASTLGRGGRNYEQYF

J gene: TRBJ2-1
clone size: many
D gene: .
V gene: TRBV12-3/TRBV12-4
CDR3 DNA: TGTGCCAGCAGTTTCGCGGGGGCTGCTCGGAGTGAGCAGTTCTTC
CDR3 protein: CASSFAGAARSEQFF

J gene: TRBJ1-6
clone size: .
D gene: .
V gene: TRBV21-1
CDR3 DNA: TGTGCCTCTAAGGGGGGGTATTCACCCCTCCACTTT
CDR3 protein: CASKGGYSPLHF

J gene: TRBJ2-5
clone size: .
D gene: TRBD1
V gene: TRBV7-9
CDR3 DNA: TGTGCCAGCAGCCACCGGGACAGGGTAATCGAGACCCAGTACTTC
CDR3 protein: CASSHRDRVIETQYF

J gene: TRBJ1-2
clone size: .
D gene: .
V gene: TRBV20-1
CDR3 DNA: TGCAGTGCTAGAGATCCGTCGACAGCAAGAGCTAACTATGGCTACACCTTC
CDR3 protein: CSARDPSTARANYGYTF

J gene: TRBJ2-7
clone size: .
D gene: TRBD2
V gene: TRBV12-3/TRBV12-4
CDR3 DNA: TGTGCCAGCAGTGAAACTAGCGGGGGGGGTTACGAGCAGTACTTC
CDR3 protein: CASSETSGGGYEQYF

J gene: TRBJ2-7
clone size: .
D gene: .
V gene: TRBV12-3/TRBV12-4
CDR3 DNA: TGTGCCAGCAGTATGCGGGACAAGGGCTACGAGCAGTACTTC
CDR3 protein: CASSMRDKGYEQYF

J gene: TRBJ2-3
clone size: .
D gene: .
V gene: TRBV28
CDR3 DNA: TGTGCCAGCAGCCCTAGATCCCTACAAATAGTTCATACGCAGTATTTT
CDR3 protein: CASSPRSLQIVHTQYF

J gene: TRBJ2-7
clone size: .
D gene: .
V gene: TRBV20-1
CDR3 DNA: TGCAGTGCTAGAGATCGTGTCTCAACGTGGGAGTACTTC
CDR3 protein: CSARDRVSTWEYF

J gene: TRBJ1-4
clone size: .
D gene: TRBD1
V gene: TRBV7-9
CDR3 DNA: TGTGCCAGCAGTTCCGGGACAGCTAATGAAAAACTGTTTTTT
CDR3 protein: CASSSGTANEKLFF

J gene: TRBJ2-1
clone size: few
D gene: TRBD1
V gene: TRBV5-1
CDR3 DNA: TGCGCCAGCAGCTTGGCCGGACAGGGGGCGCGGTTCTTC
CDR3 protein: CASSLAGQGARFF

J gene: TRBJ2-2
clone size: .
D gene: TRBD2
V gene: TRBV29-1
CDR3 DNA: TGCAGCGTTGGCGGGGGAAACACCGGGGAGCTGTTTTTT
CDR3 protein: CSVGGGNTGELFF

J gene: TRBJ2-3
clone size: .
D gene: .
V gene: TRBV7-2
CDR3 DNA: TGTGCCAGCAGCTCAGGCGACAGGCGGGGCACAGATACGCAGTATTTT
CDR3 protein: CASSSGDRRGTDTQYF

J gene: TRBJ2-2
clone size: few
D gene: .
V gene: TRBV7-7
CDR3 DNA: TGTGCTAGCAGCTTAGACCCCTACACCGGGGAGCTGTTTTTT
CDR3 protein: CASSLDPYTGELFF

J gene: TRBJ2-3
clone size: few
D gene: .
V gene: TRBV4-1
CDR3 DNA: TGCGCCAGCAGCCAAAGCAGCGGGTACGGCACAGATACGCAGTATTTT
CDR3 protein: CASSQSSGYGTDTQYF

J gene: TRBJ2-2
clone size: many
D gene: .
V gene: TRBV2
CDR3 DNA: TGTGCCAGCAGGGATAACACCGGGGAGCTGTTTTTT
CDR3 protein: CASRDNTGELFF

J gene: TRBJ2-1
clone size: few
D gene: TRBD2
V gene: TRBV9
CDR3 DNA: TGTGCCAGCAGCGTAGCGCTAGCGGGGACTTTAGGGAATGAGCAGTTCTTC
CDR3 protein: CASSVALAGTLGNEQFF

J gene: TRBJ1-1
clone size: few
D gene: .
V gene: TRBV3-1
CDR3 DNA: TGTGCCAGCAGCCGCATTGGGAGCACTGAAGCTTTCTTT
CDR3 protein: CASSRIGSTEAFF

J gene: TRBJ2-1
clone size: .
D gene: TRBD1
V gene: TRBV11-2
CDR3 DNA: TGTGCCAGCAGCTTACTGGGACAGGGCCAGTTCTTC
CDR3 protein: CASSLLGQGQFF

J gene: TRBJ2-5
clone size: .
D gene: .
V gene: TRBV5-1
CDR3 DNA: TGCGCCAGCAGCCTGGGCAACCTTGGACTATTGGGGACCCAGTACTTC
CDR3 protein: CASSLGNLGLLGTQYF

J gene: TRBJ2-1
clone size: .
D gene: .
V gene: TRBV20-1
CDR3 DNA: TGCAGTGCTAGTATCCGTTACAATGAGCAGTTCTTC
CDR3 protein: CSASIRYNEQFF

J gene: TRBJ1-1
clone size: .
D gene: .
V gene: TRBV28
CDR3 DNA: TGTGCCAGCAGTTTGGCCGGCAGAGGCGCTTTCTTT
CDR3 protein: CASSLAGRGAFF

J gene: TRBJ1-4
clone size: .
D gene: .
V gene: TRBV6-5
CDR3 DNA: TGTGCCAGCAGTTACCAGTTTCGACGGCAGTTAAATGAAAAACTGTTTTTT
CDR3 protein: CASSYQFRRQLNEKLFF

J gene: TRBJ2-1
clone size: many
D gene: TRBD2
V gene: TRBV5-5
CDR3 DNA: TGTGCCAGTACCCCGGGACTAGCGGGAACCGGTGAGCAGTTCTTC
CDR3 protein: CASTPGLAGTGEQFF

J gene: TRBJ2-1
clone size: many
D gene: .
V gene: TRBV15
CDR3 DNA: TGTGCCACCAGCGACGGGGAGGCCTACAATGAGCAGTTCTTC
CDR3 protein: CATSDGEAYNEQFF

J gene: TRBJ2-4
clone size: few
D gene: TRBD1
V gene: TRBV12-3/TRBV12-4
CDR3 DNA: TGTGCCAGCAGTAACCCGGGACAGGGGACCGGCATTCAGTACTTC
CDR3 protein: CASSNPGQGTGIQYF

J gene: TRBJ2-5
clone size: .
D gene: .
V gene: TRBV5-1
CDR3 DNA: TGCGCCAGCAGCTTGAGTGGAGTAGCGGACCAAGAGACCCAGTACTTC
CDR3 protein: CASSLSGVADQETQYF

J gene: TRBJ2-1
clone size: many
D gene: .
V gene: TRBV6-2/TRBV6-3
CDR3 DNA: TGTGCCAGCAGTTACGTTAGCCTGATTTCAAGCACAGCCTCCTACAATGAGCAGTTCTTC
CDR3 protein: CASSYVSLISSTASYNEQFF

J gene: TRBJ2-3
clone size: .
D gene: TRBD2
V gene: TRBV27
CDR3 DNA: TGTGTCAGCAGTTTAGCGCCCTCATTAAGCGGGAGCCGAGATACGCAGTATTTT
CDR3 protein: CVSSLAPSLSGSRDTQYF

J gene: TRBJ1-1
clone size: many
D gene: .
V gene: TRBV28
CDR3 DNA: TGTGCCAGCGGAGTACAGACGAACACTGAAGCTTTCTTT
CDR3 protein: CASGVQTNTEAFF

J gene: TRBJ2-7
clone size: few
D gene: .
V gene: TRBV10-3
CDR3 DNA: TGTGCCATCACCGAGGACAAGGTCAACGAGCAGTACTTC
CDR3 protein: CAITEDKVNEQYF

J gene: TRBJ2-3
clone size: few
D gene: .
V gene: TRBV5-1
CDR3 DNA: TGCGCCAGCAGGGAAAGCACAGATACGCAGTATTTT
CDR3 protein: CASRESTDTQYF

J gene: TRBJ2-5
clone size: .
D gene: .
V gene: TRBV30
CDR3 DNA: TGTGCCTGGGGGGCCGGGGGGCCTCAAGAGACCCAGTACTTC
CDR3 protein: CAWGAGGPQETQYF

J gene: TRBJ2-1
clone size: .
D gene: .
V gene: TRBV12-3/TRBV12-4
CDR3 DNA: TGTGCCAGCAGTTTTGGGGGCAGGGCAACCTCCTACAATGAGCAGTTCTTC
CDR3 protein: CASSFGGRATSYNEQFF

J gene: TRBJ1-1
clone size: .
D gene: .
V gene: TRBV7-8
CDR3 DNA: TGTGCCAGCAGCTTAGGTTTTTGGACTGAAGCTTTCTTT
CDR3 protein: CASSLGFWTEAFF

J gene: TRBJ2-7
clone size: few
D gene: TRBD1
V gene: TRBV29-1
CDR3 DNA: TGCAGCGTTGAGGAAGGCGGGACAGGGGTTTTGGAGCAGTACTTC
CDR3 protein: CSVEEGGTGVLEQYF

J gene: TRBJ1-2
clone size: .
D gene: TRBD1
V gene: TRBV24-1
CDR3 DNA: TGTGCCACCAGTGAACGGGACAGGGGAGGAGGCTACACCTTC
CDR3 protein: CATSERDRGGGYTF

J gene: TRBJ1-2
clone size: .
D gene: .
V gene: TRBV30
CDR3 DNA: TGTGCCTGGAGGGGGACTCCCTATGGCTACACCTTC
CDR3 protein: CAWRGTPYGYTF

J gene: TRBJ2-3
clone size: .
D gene: .
V gene: TRBV5-1
CDR3 DNA: TGCGCCACCACCCCCGACGGGGGGCCTACAGATACGCAGTATTTT
CDR3 protein: CATTPDGGPTDTQYF

J gene: TRBJ2-3
clone size: .
D gene: .
V gene: TRBV9
CDR3 DNA: TGTGCCAGCAGCGTCACCGGACACATCACAGATACGCAGTATTTT
CDR3 protein: CASSVTGHITDTQYF

J gene: TRBJ2-4
clone size: few
D gene: .
V gene: TRBV5-4
CDR3 DNA: TGTGCCAGCAGCTGGGACCGGCCACCTAACATTCAGTACTTC
CDR3 protein: CASSWDRPPNIQYF

J gene: TRBJ2-5
clone size: .
D gene: TRBD2
V gene: TRBV7-2
CDR3 DNA: TGTGCCAGCAGCTTAGTGGCTAGCGGGAGGGGGCAAGAGACCCAGTACTTC
CDR3 protein: CASSLVASGRGQETQYF